The TCR beta chain under discussion was sequenced for a study of shared clonotypes between healthy human individuals. Study-wide findings and caveats: Rarefaction analysis demonstrated incomplete sorted-subset sequencing notwithstanding large depth. Generation of non-shared clonotypes was less probable than generation of clonotypes shared by all four donors. Limitation of the genetic and exposure-history diversity represented came from the few donors.

DNA at about 190 ng, tens of thousands of T cell genomes, went into sorted-subset replicate PCRs. Clones were sequenced by immunoSEQ multiplex PCR, and TCRdb holds only the in-frame ones, with some missing. In the table there are about 2.3 million clones, just over 90% of which are singletons. The CDR3 is 13 residues long. Trimming stripped 10 bases from V and 0 bases from J, with 10 bases between. Germline V CDR1 and CDR2: SEHNR, FQNEAQ (reference sequence). A remark on this clone: The antigen is not known.

V usage is TRBV7-9 and J usage is TRBJ2-1, with D possibly being TRBD1 (5 bases). The sequence came from a man aged 18-30 years in good health. Some clones in this sample may be carry-over from other donors' samples. Sequenced sample: naive CD4+ T cells from PBMCs. Subset of the sample: CD45RA+ positively selected. The CDR3 coding sequence is TGTGCCACTGACAGACCCTCCTACAATGAGCAGTTCTTC. Translation: CATDRPSYNEQFF.